This passage covers 9 T cell receptor beta chains from one sample sequenced in a study of cytomegalovirus exposure and HLA in healthy donors. Primers included in the PCR were 60 Vbeta and 13 Jbeta primers. Some clones are missing from TCRdb's copy, which holds only in-frame ones; the method was immunoSEQ multiplex PCR. The sample holds about 130,000 clones, over 70% seen once. Sequenced input: PBMCs. The origin of the receptors is a female donor in good health and CMV-seronegative.

In this sample, this clone turned up a few times. This sequence joins TRBV6-1 and TRBJ2-7; tentatively, D is TRBD2 (6 bases). Germline assignment: CDR1 MNHNS and CDR2 SASEGT. The CDR3 covers 14 residues. Trimming pared 2 bases from V and 9 bases from J, leaving 17 bases between. The CDR3 reads CASSETVTGLTQYF. Written as DNA, the CDR3 is TGTGCCAGCAGTGAAACCGTAACAGGACTAACGCAGTACTTC.

The CDR3 DNA sequence: TGTGCCAGCAGTGTGGGGGGGGGAAACAATGAGCAGTTCTTC. Translated: CASSVGGGNNEQFF. The chain joins TRBV6-5 to TRBJ2-1; TRBD2 matches 7 bases. This CDR3 is 14 amino acids long. The junction had 6 bases not matched to a gene; V was cut back by 5 bases and J by 5 bases. Germline-derived CDR1 and CDR2 are MNHEY and SVGAGI.

The chain recombines TRBV19 with TRBJ2-1, with 7 bases aligning to TRBD1. Germline values: CDR1 LNHDA, CDR2 SQIVND (reference sequence). J was trimmed by 5 bases and V by 9 bases; bases with no gene match: 10. CDR3 length: 14 amino acids. The CDR3, as DNA: TGTGCCAGCCAACCCCGGGACAGAAACAATGAGCAGTTCTTC. It yields the protein CASQPRDRNNEQFF.

In its sample, this clone was seen once. The V and J genes are TRBV6-1 and TRBJ1-4; unclear D gene. The CDR3 runs 18 residues. The V end was cut by 3 bases, the J end by 5 bases, with 22 bases between. Germline V gives CDR1 MNHNS, CDR2 SASEGT. As DNA, the CDR3 is TGTGCCAGCAGTGACTGTCCAAGTCTCCTAGTCGACAATGAAAAACTGTTTTTT. As protein: CASSDCPSLLVDNEKLFF.

The chain couples TRBV13 to TRBJ2-7, with 16 bases that match TRBD2. The length of the CDR3 is 19 residues. With V trimmed by 5 bases and J by 3 bases, 13 bases remained unmatched. Germline CDR1 reads PRHDT; CDR2 reads FYEKMQ (reference sequence). In DNA form, the CDR3 reads TGTGCCAGCAGCCCAAGAGGGACTAGCGGGAGGGGAAATGGCTACGAGCAGTACTTC. It yields the protein CASSPRGTSGRGNGYEQYF.

As DNA, the CDR3 is TGTGCCTGGACCCCTCGCGGAAGTGGAAACTATGGCTACACCTTC. It specifies CAWTPRGSGNYGYTF. The chain is built from TRBV30 and TRBJ1-2; no clear D. CDR1 GTSNPN and CDR2 SVGIG come from the germline V gene (reference sequence). CDR3 length: 15 residues. The V gene lost 4 bases and the J gene lost 2 bases, with 17 bases spanning the gap.

The rearrangement links TRBV5-5 to TRBJ1-5; TRBD1 might be the D (6 bases). The CDR3 has 15 residues. Germline lookup yields CDR1 SGHKS and CDR2 YYEKEE (reference sequence). V was pared by 4 bases and J by 4 bases, with 15 bases between. This CDR3 reads CASSLDRIRNQPQHF. CDR3 coding DNA: TGTGCCAGCAGCCTGGACAGAATTAGGAATCAGCCCCAGCATTTT.

This clone has only one observation. The chain joins TRBV28 to TRBJ1-1; 7 nucleotides match TRBD1. Germline V CDR1 and CDR2: MDHEN, SYDVKM. The V and J ends lost 3 bases and 1 base, in that order; junction bases with no gene match: 5. This CDR3 has 15 residues. The CDR3 sequence: CASSLTGTANTEAFF. DNA of the CDR3: TGTGCCAGCAGTTTGACCGGGACAGCGAACACTGAAGCTTTCTTT.

V gene TRBV10-1 combines with J gene TRBJ2-5, with TRBD2 as a possible D gene (5 bases). V shed 2 bases and J shed 2 bases, with 9 bases lying between them. The CDR3 runs 14 residues. From germline, CDR1 is WNHNN and CDR2 SYGVQD (reference sequence). CDR3 nucleotides: TGCGCCAGCAGTGAGGGACTGATACAAGAGACCCAGTACTTC. As protein: CASSEGLIQETQYF.